These 32 T cell receptor beta chains came from one sample sequenced in a study of PD-1 blockade in mismatch repair-deficient tumors. Repertoires were generated with immunoSEQ multiplex PCR, while TCRdb's copy carries only in-frame clones and drops some. Among roughly 110,000 clones listed, over 65% were seen once. Sequenced material: peripheral blood, taken more than 58 weeks after starting pembrolizumab. The origin of the receptors is an adult with mismatch repair-deficient cancer.

J is TRBJ2-1 and V is TRBV18; D remains unclear. Trimming pared 5 bases from V and 8 bases from J, leaving 10 bases between. The CDR3 is made up of 12 amino acids. CDR1 is KGHSH and CDR2 is LQKENI in the germline V gene. CDR3 sequence reads: CASSWFNDEQFF. The CDR3 bases are TGTGCCAGCTCATGGTTCAACGATGAGCAGTTCTTC.

The chain employs TRBV7-2 and TRBJ1-2; D possibly corresponds to TRBD1 (5 bases). This CDR3 contains 14 residues. Trimming shortened V by 1 base and J by 4 bases, and 10 bases separated the two germline ends. Germline CDR1 SGHTA, CDR2 FQGNSA. The CDR3 is CASSLEGHSYGYTF. In DNA, the CDR3 is TGTGCCAGCAGCTTAGAAGGACACAGCTATGGCTACACCTTC.

The CDR3 region is CAWSGREAYNEQFF. DNA of the CDR3: TGTGCCTGGAGTGGGAGGGAGGCCTACAATGAGCAGTTCTTC. V is TRBV30 and J is TRBJ2-1, with TRBD2 as a possible D gene (6 bases). V lost 1 base, J lost 2 bases, and 9 bases lay in between. The germline gives CDR1 GTSNPN, CDR2 SVGIG (reference sequence). This CDR3 spans 14 amino acids.

The genes are TRBV10-1 and TRBJ1-1, with D tentatively TRBD1 (5 bases). V gave up 6 bases and J gave up 7 bases, with 18 bases separating them. This CDR3 has 14 residues. The germline V gene has CDR1 WNHNN and CDR2 SYGVQD (reference sequence). CDR3 protein: CASSDNPDDSEAFF. The CDR3 DNA sequence: TGCGCCAGCAGCGACAACCCCGACGACAGTGAAGCTTTCTTT.

V gene TRBV29-1 combines with J gene TRBJ1-1, with unresolved D. Germline values: CDR1 SQVTM, CDR2 ANQGSEA. The CDR3 totals 12 residues. Written as DNA, the CDR3 is TGCAGGTCTAGTCCTTTAGGGACTGAAGCTTTCTTT. Its translation: CRSSPLGTEAFF.

V is TRBV5-4 and J is TRBJ2-7, with D possibly matching TRBD2 (6 bases). Germline V gene sequence: CDR1 SGHNT, CDR2 YYREEE (reference sequence). The V and J ends lost 0 bases and 6 bases respectively, with 16 bases between them. This CDR3 is 15 amino acids long. CDR3 sequence (DNA): TGTGCCAGCAGCTTGGGGGGGGATGGAGGGGTCGAGCAGTACTTC. It encodes CASSLGGDGGVEQYF.

This clone has only one observation. The rearrangement links TRBV28 to TRBJ1-1; TRBD1 might be the D (6 bases). Germline CDR1 is MDHEN and CDR2 is SYDVKM. The CDR3 contains 15 residues. Trimming stripped 3 bases from V and 8 bases from J, with 19 bases between. CDR3 residues: CASSFLASVGGEAFF. In DNA, the CDR3 is TGTGCCAGCAGTTTTTTAGCCTCGGTTGGGGGCGAAGCTTTCTTT.

The rearrangement links TRBV7-6 to TRBJ1-1; 7 nucleotides line up with TRBD1. Germline V gene data show CDR1 as SGHVS and CDR2 as FNYEAQ. The CDR3 is made up of 15 amino acids. The junction had 6 bases not matched to a gene; V was cut back by 1 base and J by 4 bases. CDR3 nucleotides: TGTGCCAGCAGCTTAGAGGGGGCAGGGGGCACTGAAGCTTTCTTT. Translating it yields CASSLEGAGGTEAFF.

The genes are TRBV6-1 and TRBJ2-7; TRBD1 is a possible D gene (5 bases). The V end was cut by 6 bases, the J end by 5 bases, with 11 bases between. Germline CDR1 reads MNHNS; CDR2 reads SASEGT. This CDR3 has 12 residues. This CDR3 is CASRLTANEQYF. CDR3 coding DNA: TGTGCCAGCAGACTGACAGCCAACGAGCAGTACTTC.

The V and J genes are TRBV6-1 and TRBJ2-7; 10 bases are a match to TRBD2. In germline, CDR1 is MNHNS, CDR2 SASEGT. This CDR3 spans 13 amino acids. Trimming at V came to 10 bases and at J to 4 bases, leaving 7 bases not matched to a gene. In nucleotides, the CDR3 is TGTGCCACATCTAGCGGGAGAGGGTACGAGCAGTACTTC. This sequence encodes CATSSGRGYEQYF.

The rearrangement uses TRBV11-2 and TRBJ2-1; D perhaps matches TRBD1 (6 bases). In germline, CDR1 is SGHAT, CDR2 FQNNGV. This CDR3 region has 16 residues. Trimming took 4 bases from V and 12 from J, leaving 25 bases between them. Written as DNA, the CDR3 is TGTGCCAGCAGCTCTTACTGGGGGCGGTTTCCGAGGGTGCAGTTCTTC. This codes for CASSSYWGRFPRVQFF.

The chain combines TRBV15 with TRBJ2-7; weak D call: TRBD1 (5 bases). V was cut by 0 bases and J by 4 bases, with 13 bases left in between. Germline-derived CDR1 and CDR2 are LNHNV and YYDKDF (reference sequence). This CDR3 comprises 15 residues. CDR3: CATSREKGWRYEQYF. The CDR3 DNA is TGTGCCACCAGCAGAGAAAAGGGGTGGAGATACGAGCAGTACTTC.

This chain connects TRBV18 to TRBJ2-3, with D perhaps matching TRBD2 (7 bases). With 3 bases removed from V and 2 bases from J, the gap between germline ends came to 12 bases. Germline CDR1 and CDR2: KGHSH and LQKENI. CDR3 length: 15 residues. The CDR3 loop is CASSPRGTNTDTQYF. The CDR3 bases are TGTGCCAGCTCACCGAGGGGGACTAACACAGATACGCAGTATTTT.

This clone was seen more than once but under ten times. CDR3 residues: CASRSEDGGEQYF. The CDR3, as DNA: TGTGCCAGCAGATCAGAGGACGGTGGCGAGCAGTACTTC. The chain links TRBV2 to TRBJ2-7; D remains ambiguous. Germline lookup yields CDR1 SNHLY and CDR2 FYNNEI. Between the trimmed V and J ends, which lost 6 bases and 6 bases, there was a span of 15 bases. There are 13 residues in the CDR3. Filled out from reference TRBV2 and TRBJ2-7, the complete variable domain reads EPEVTQTPSHQVTQMGQEVILRCVPISNHLYFYWYRQILGQKVEFLVSFYNNEISEKSEIFDDQFSVERPDGSNFTLKIRSTKLEDSAMYFCASRSEDGGEQYFGPGTRLTVT.

The chain is built from TRBV2 and TRBJ2-1, with a tentative D call TRBD1 (8 bases). Trimming cost V 4 bases and J 10 bases, with 11 bases left between them. Germline V CDR1 and CDR2: SNHLY, FYNNEI. This CDR3 region has 12 residues. The CDR3 protein is CASSVQGGEQFF. The DNA of the CDR3 is TGTGCCAGCAGTGTACAGGGGGGGGAGCAGTTCTTC.

This clone was picked up a small number of times. The CDR3 is CASSPNFYEQYF. CDR3 sequence (DNA): TGTGCCAGCAGCCCCAACTTCTACGAGCAGTACTTC. The chain has TRBV7-9 and TRBJ2-7; the D is unclear. V lost 5 bases, J lost 3 bases, and 8 bases lay in between. Germline V lookup: CDR1 SEHNR, CDR2 FQNEAQ (reference sequence). This CDR3 spans 12 amino acids.

This clone has only one observation. The J gene is TRBJ1-4, the V gene TRBV30; D not certain. V lost 0 bases, J lost 1 base, and 9 bases lay in between. CDR1 is GTSNPN, CDR2 SVGIG, per germline (reference sequence). The CDR3 has 15 amino acids. The CDR3 DNA is TGTGCCTGGAGTGTACTTAGTGGAACTAATGAAAAACTGTTTTTT. It is translated as CAWSVLSGTNEKLFF.

The sample holds a few counts of this clone. This chain joins TRBV14 and TRBJ2-7; no clear D. Between the trimmed V and J ends, which lost 0 bases and 6 bases, there was a span of 9 bases. This CDR3 has 13 residues. From germline, CDR1 is SGHDN and CDR2 FVKESK. CDR3 sequence (DNA): TGTGCCAGCAGCCAAGATCTTAAGGGCGAGCAGTACTTC. Translation: CASSQDLKGEQYF.

This clone was seen only once. This chain links TRBV4-1 with TRBJ1-4; no clear D. Germline V gene data show CDR1 as MGHRA and CDR2 as YSYEKL. The V and J ends lost 4 bases and 8 bases respectively, with 11 bases between them. The CDR3 consists of 13 residues. DNA for the CDR3: TGCGCCAGCAGCCGTGGATTGGGGGAAAAACTGTTTTTT. It is translated as CASSRGLGEKLFF.

The gene calls are TRBV5-1 and TRBJ2-7, with 8 bases fitting TRBD2. V trimming: 1 base; J trimming: 4 bases; junction bases outside the gene matches: 7. This CDR3 contains 15 residues. The germline V gene encodes CDR1 SGHRS and CDR2 YFSETQ. As DNA, the CDR3 is TGCGCCAGCAGCTTGAGTAGCGGGAATGTGTACGAGCAGTACTTC. Protein sequence: CASSLSSGNVYEQYF.

CDR3 loop: CASSPPGQNYGYTF. CDR3 nucleotide sequence: TGTGCCAGCTCACCACCGGGACAGAACTATGGCTACACCTTC. The V and J genes are TRBV18 and TRBJ1-2; 7 nucleotides agree with TRBD1. Germline loops: CDR1 KGHSH, CDR2 LQKENI. This CDR3 has 14 residues. The J segment lost 2 bases and the V segment lost 0 bases, leaving 0 bases of the junction unmatched.

This rearrangement joins TRBV7-2 to TRBJ1-4; a possible D gene is TRBD1 (6 bases). V dropped 3 bases and J dropped 0 bases, with 11 bases sitting between them. The germline V gene has CDR1 SGHTA and CDR2 FQGNSA. The CDR3 has 16 residues. The CDR3 loop is CASSFGQYATNEKLFF. For the CDR3, the DNA is TGTGCCAGCAGCTTCGGACAGTATGCAACTAATGAAAAACTGTTTTTT.

The V call is TRBV4-2, the J call TRBJ1-5, with D uncertain. This CDR3 comprises 15 residues. The germline V gene has CDR1 LGHNA and CDR2 YNFKEQ. Trimming took off 4 bases at V and 0 bases at J, with 10 bases between the two ends. The CDR3 reads CASSPSSNSNQPQHF. The CDR3, as DNA: TGTGCCAGCAGCCCAAGTAGTAATAGCAATCAGCCCCAGCATTTT.

V is TRBV10-1 and J is TRBJ2-3, with no clear D. Trimming removed 0 bases from V and 2 bases from J, with 3 bases in between. The CDR3 sequence is 13 residues long. Germline assignment: CDR1 WNHNN and CDR2 SYGVQD (reference sequence). The CDR3 DNA sequence: TGCGCCAGCAGTGAGTCGTCCACAGATACGCAGTATTTT. This encodes CASSESSTDTQYF.

The DNA for the CDR3 is TGTGCCAGCACCCTTGTTCTGGGGCTATCCGTTGAGACCCAGTACTTC. Protein product: CASTLVLGLSVETQYF. The J gene is TRBJ2-5, the V gene TRBV7-8; the D gene is possibly TRBD1 (5 bases). This CDR3 contains 16 residues. V shed 7 bases and J shed 5 bases, with 23 bases lying between them. Germline assignment: CDR1 SGHVS and CDR2 FQNEAQ.

The chain is built from TRBV5-1 and TRBJ2-1; D may be TRBD2 (5 bases). Germline CDR1 SGHRS, CDR2 YFSETQ. The CDR3 is 17 amino acids. V lost 2 bases, J lost 0 bases, and 15 bases lay in between. The CDR3 protein is CASSFRGLGGSYNEQFF. The CDR3 DNA reads as TGCGCCAGCAGCTTTAGAGGGTTGGGCGGCTCCTACAATGAGCAGTTCTTC. Together with reference TRBV5-1 and TRBJ2-1, the CDR3 gives the full variable domain: KAGVTQTPRYLIKTRGQQVTLSCSPISGHRSVSWYQQTPGQGLQFLFEYFSETQRNKGNFPGRFSGRQFSNSRSEMNVSTLELGDSALYLCASSFRGLGGSYNEQFFGPGTRLTVL.

The V and J genes are TRBV5-4 and TRBJ2-1; D ambiguous. V gave up 4 bases and J gave up 5 bases, with 16 bases separating them. Germline V gene lookup returns CDR1 SGHNT and CDR2 YYREEE (reference sequence). The CDR3 contains 15 residues. Written as DNA, the CDR3 is TGTGCCAGCAGCAGCCTTTCTACTCAGAACAATGAGCAGTTCTTC. This gives the protein CASSSLSTQNNEQFF.

The V call is TRBV27, the J call TRBJ2-1; D may be TRBD1 (6 bases). The V end was cut by 6 bases, the J end by 12 bases, with 15 bases between. This CDR3 has 12 amino acids. Germline V gene lookup returns CDR1 MNHEY and CDR2 SMNVEV (reference sequence). CDR3 nucleotides: TGTGCCAGCAGCCCGACGGGACAAGCGCAGTTCTTC. Protein product: CASSPTGQAQFF.

The chain employs TRBV27 and TRBJ1-2, with D possibly matching TRBD1 (5 bases). CDR1 and CDR2 from the germline V gene are MNHEY and SMNVEV (reference sequence). The V and J ends lost 1 base and 5 bases respectively, with 17 bases between them. The CDR3 is 16 amino acids. CDR3 in amino acids: CASSLFPGTPFYGYTF. CDR3 bases: TGTGCCAGCAGTTTATTTCCGGGGACCCCTTTTTATGGCTACACCTTC.

V and J are TRBV11-3 and TRBJ2-7; 11 bases line up with TRBD2. CDR3 length: 14 residues. Germline V lookup: CDR1 SGHNT, CDR2 YENEEA. V lost 4 bases and J lost 3; bases outside the gene matches: 2. The CDR3 coding sequence is TGTGCCAGCAGCTACGGGACTAGCGGCTACGAGCAGTACTTC. Its translation is CASSYGTSGYEQYF.

Points on this clone: The sample holds other DNA sequences that translate to the same CDR3. CDR3 DNA sequence: TGTGCCAGCAGTTTTTCCGGGAATGAAAAACTGTTTTTT. Its translation: CASSFSGNEKLFF. The gene calls are TRBV27 and TRBJ1-4, with D unresolved. The ends were cut back, 3 bases at V and 5 bases at J, with 7 bases in the middle. Germline V lookup: CDR1 MNHEY, CDR2 SMNVEV (reference sequence). The CDR3 contains 13 residues.

J is TRBJ2-1 and V is TRBV13, with D tentatively TRBD2 (6 bases). The CDR3 loop spans 13 amino acids. Germline CDR1 and CDR2: PRHDT and FYEKMQ (reference sequence). V gave up 8 bases and J gave up 7 bases, with 15 bases separating them. The CDR3 protein is CASQGGIDNEQFF. CDR3 DNA sequence: TGTGCCAGCCAGGGCGGGATAGATAATGAGCAGTTCTTC. Looking up the rest from reference TRBV13 and TRBJ2-1 gives the full variable domain: AAGVIQSPRHLIKEKRETATLKCYPIPRHDTVYWYQQGPGQDPQFLISFYEKMQSDKGSIPDRFSAQQFSDYHSELNMSSLELGDSALYFCASQGGIDNEQFFGPGTRLTVL.